This TCR beta chain originates from a study of brain T cells in children with intractable seizures. To note about this clone: The antigen remains unidentified.

Data came from immunoSEQ multiplex PCR; TCRdb stores just in-frame clones and leaves some out. The sample has just under 65,000 clones, around 96% seen once; the top ten hold 0.35% to 0.4%. At least one anti-epileptic drug was given before surgery. Findings and limits, study-wide: Pre-surgery blood may have been undersampled, hiding some clones. Patients' HCMV serostatus was unknown; virus specificity rests on CDR3 similarity alone.

With 1 base clipped from V and 0 bases from J, the junction kept 7 bases outside the gene matches. This CDR3 is built from 17 residues. Germline CDR1 reads SEHNR; CDR2 reads FQNEAQ (reference sequence). The clonotype originates from a boy under two years old with focal cortical dysplasia and intractable seizures. This specimen consisted of peripheral blood, obtained at surgery. The V and J genes are TRBV7-9 and TRBJ2-3, with TRBD2 identical over 7 bases. CDR3 DNA: TGTGCCAGCAGCTTAGACCCACTAGCGACCAGCACAGATACGCAGTATTTT. Translated: CASSLDPLATSTDTQYF. Complete variable domain (other parts from reference TRBV7-9 and TRBJ2-3): DTGVSQNPRHKITKRGQNVTFRCDPISEHNRLYWYRQTLGQGPEFLTYFQNEAQLEKSRLLSDRFSAERPKGSFSTLEIQRTEQGDSAMYLCASSLDPLATSTDTQYFGPGTRLTVL.